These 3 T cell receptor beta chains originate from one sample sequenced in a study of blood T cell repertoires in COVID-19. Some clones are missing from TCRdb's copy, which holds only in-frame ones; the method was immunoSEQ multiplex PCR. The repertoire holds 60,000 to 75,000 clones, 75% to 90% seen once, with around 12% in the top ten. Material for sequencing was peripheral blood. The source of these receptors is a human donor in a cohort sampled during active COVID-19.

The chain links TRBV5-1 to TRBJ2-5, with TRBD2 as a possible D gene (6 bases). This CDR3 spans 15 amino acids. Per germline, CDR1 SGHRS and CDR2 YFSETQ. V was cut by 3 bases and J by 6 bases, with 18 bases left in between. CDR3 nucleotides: TGCGCCAGCAGCTGGATTCGGGGCGGGGAACAGACCCAGTACTTC. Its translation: CASSWIRGGEQTQYF.

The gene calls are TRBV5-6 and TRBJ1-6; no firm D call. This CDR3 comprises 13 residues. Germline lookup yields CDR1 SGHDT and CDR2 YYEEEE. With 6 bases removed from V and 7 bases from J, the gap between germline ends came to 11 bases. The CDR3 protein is CASKRQENSPLHF. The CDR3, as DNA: TGTGCCAGCAAGAGACAAGAGAATTCACCCCTCCACTTT.

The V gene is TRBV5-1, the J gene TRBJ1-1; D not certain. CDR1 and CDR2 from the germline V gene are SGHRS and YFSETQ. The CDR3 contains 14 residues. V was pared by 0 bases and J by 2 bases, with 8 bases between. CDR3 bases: TGCGCCAGCAGCTTGGGGATGACTAACACTGAAGCTTTCTTT. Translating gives CASSLGMTNTEAFF.